This T cell receptor beta chain was obtained from a study of shared clonotypes between healthy human individuals. CDR3 length: 14 amino acids. Germline values: CDR1 SGHAT, CDR2 FQNNGV. The J segment lost 8 bases and the V segment lost 4 bases, leaving 5 bases of the junction unmatched. Assay used: immunoSEQ multiplex PCR; TCRdb lists only in-frame clones, some missing. The sample has about half a million clones; 79% are singletons. This receptor was taken from a woman between 35 and 50 years old in good health. Some clones in this sample may be carry-over from other donors' samples. The V call is TRBV11-2, the J call TRBJ1-2, with TRBD1 identical over 12 bases. Sequencing was performed on PBMCs. CDR3 sequence: CASSYGTGGRGYTF. For the CDR3, the DNA is TGTGCCAGCAGCTATGGGACAGGGGGCCGGGGCTACACCTTC. Filled out from reference TRBV11-2 and TRBJ1-2, the complete variable domain reads EAGVAQSPRYKIIEKRQSVAFWCNPISGHATLYWYQQILGQGPKLLIQFQNNGVVDDSQLPKDRFSAERLKGVDSTLKIQPAKLEDSAVYLCASSYGTGGRGYTFGSGTRLTVV.